This passage covers 10 T cell receptor beta chains from one sample sequenced in a study of cytomegalovirus exposure and HLA in healthy donors. A multiplex PCR was run with 60 Vbeta primers and 13 Jbeta primers. Using immunoSEQ multiplex PCR, the repertoire was profiled, and TCRdb retains in-frame clones only, with some absent. The data contain about 140,000 clones, over 60% of them singletons. Input material: PBMCs. Receptor source: a female donor in good health and CMV-seronegative.

This clone was recorded a few times. This chain joins TRBV2 and TRBJ1-1; 9 bases line up with TRBD1. The CDR3 has 13 amino acids. V was clipped by 5 bases and J by 7 bases; unmatched bases: 5. Germline lookup yields CDR1 SNHLY and CDR2 FYNNEI. CDR3 amino acids: CASSPGQGNEAFF. The CDR3 coding sequence is TGTGCCAGCAGTCCCGGACAGGGGAATGAAGCTTTCTTT.

This chain connects TRBV18 to TRBJ1-2, with D perhaps TRBD1 (6 bases). Trimming cost V 3 bases and J 4 bases, with 15 bases left between them. This CDR3 spans 15 amino acids. CDR1 KGHSH and CDR2 LQKENI come from the germline V gene. The CDR3 reads CASSPSDRKSYGYTF. The CDR3 coding sequence is TGTGCCAGCTCACCTTCAGACAGGAAATCCTATGGCTACACCTTC.

The rearrangement links TRBV19 to TRBJ2-5; D is uncertain. This CDR3 region has 17 residues. The germline CDR1 and CDR2 sequences are LNHDA and SQIVND (reference sequence). Between the trimmed V and J ends, which lost 2 bases and 6 bases, there was a span of 22 bases. In nucleotides, the CDR3 is TGTGCCAGTAGTATAAATTTAGGCTTTCCGGAGAGCAAGACCCAGTACTTC. Protein sequence: CASSINLGFPESKTQYF.

The rearrangement uses TRBV2 and TRBJ2-3; 10 nucleotides agree with TRBD2. The CDR3 runs 13 residues. Germline CDR1 reads SNHLY; CDR2 reads FYNNEI. Trimming took 10 bases from V and 5 from J; bases not matched to a gene: 6. The CDR3 nucleotides are TGTGCCAATAGCGGGGGGCAGGGAGATACGCAGTATTTT. This gives the protein CANSGGQGDTQYF.

The chain couples TRBV5-1 to TRBJ2-2; no reliable D call. This CDR3 contains 13 residues. Per the germline V gene, CDR1 is SGHRS and CDR2 is YFSETQ. The germline V and J ends were trimmed by 2 bases and 1 base, with 3 bases remaining between them. The CDR3 DNA sequence: TGCGCCAGCAGCTTCCAGAACACCGGGGAGCTGTTTTTT. Amino acid sequence: CASSFQNTGELFF.

In this sample, this clone is medium-sized. The chain is built from TRBV6-1 and TRBJ1-4, with D tentatively TRBD1 (5 bases). The V end was cut by 3 bases, the J end by 8 bases, with 16 bases between. Germline values: CDR1 MNHNS, CDR2 SASEGT. This CDR3 has 15 amino acids. The CDR3 DNA is TGTGCCAGCAGTGACCTCATAGGGGCAGGGGAAAAACTGTTTTTT. Its translation is CASSDLIGAGEKLFF.

This clone turned up a few times. The chain is built from TRBV6-6 and TRBJ2-3; D not resolved. The CDR3 runs 13 residues. The V and J ends lost 2 bases and 2 bases respectively, with 5 bases between them. In germline, CDR1 is MNHNY, CDR2 SVGAGI (reference sequence). The DNA of the CDR3 is TGTGCCAGCAGTTACGGCCACACAGATACGCAGTATTTT. Amino acids: CASSYGHTDTQYF.

This chain links TRBV6-5 with TRBJ2-5, with 7 positions matching TRBD2. In germline, CDR1 is MNHEY, CDR2 SVGAGI. Trimming at V came to 7 bases and at J to 11 bases, leaving 13 bases not matched to a gene. The CDR3 totals 13 residues. This CDR3 is CASKGGKLEEQYF. The CDR3 DNA follows: TGTGCCAGCAAGGGAGGGAAGCTCGAAGAGCAGTACTTC.

This clone was found a few times. V and J are TRBV6-5 and TRBJ2-3, with a tentative D call TRBD2 (6 bases). Trimming removed 4 bases at V and 2 bases at J, with 13 bases between. The CDR3 spans 15 residues. Germline values: CDR1 MNHEY, CDR2 SVGAGI. The CDR3: CASSFRPGDTDTQYF. CDR3 DNA sequence: TGTGCCAGCAGTTTCCGTCCGGGGGACACAGATACGCAGTATTTT.

The chain has TRBV18 and TRBJ2-7; D gene ambiguous. Germline values: CDR1 KGHSH, CDR2 LQKENI. V was shortened by 2 bases and J by 8 bases, with 7 bases between the two germline ends. CDR3 length: 11 residues. CDR3 protein: CASSPADKQYF. As DNA, the CDR3 is TGTGCCAGCTCACCAGCAGATAAGCAGTACTTC.